In its sample, the clone carrying this T cell receptor beta chain was seen a few times. The data were obtained in a study of cytomegalovirus exposure and HLA in healthy donors. The V end was cut by 8 bases, the J end by 6 bases, with 20 bases between. Germline CDR1 and CDR2: SNHLY and FYNNEI. There are 15 residues in the CDR3. PCR was performed using 60 Vbeta and 13 Jbeta primers. Some clones are missing from TCRdb's copy, which holds only in-frame ones; the method was immunoSEQ multiplex PCR. The sample contains 120,000 or so clones, 78% of which appear only once. This TCR derives from a woman in her thirties or forties in good health and CMV-seronegative. Sequenced: PBMCs. The V and J genes are TRBV2 and TRBJ1-5, with D maybe TRBD1 (6 bases). The DNA of the CDR3 is TGTGCCAGCCGTCCCGAGGGGGGGCACGGTCAGCCCCAGCATTTT. It codes for CASRPEGGHGQPQHF.